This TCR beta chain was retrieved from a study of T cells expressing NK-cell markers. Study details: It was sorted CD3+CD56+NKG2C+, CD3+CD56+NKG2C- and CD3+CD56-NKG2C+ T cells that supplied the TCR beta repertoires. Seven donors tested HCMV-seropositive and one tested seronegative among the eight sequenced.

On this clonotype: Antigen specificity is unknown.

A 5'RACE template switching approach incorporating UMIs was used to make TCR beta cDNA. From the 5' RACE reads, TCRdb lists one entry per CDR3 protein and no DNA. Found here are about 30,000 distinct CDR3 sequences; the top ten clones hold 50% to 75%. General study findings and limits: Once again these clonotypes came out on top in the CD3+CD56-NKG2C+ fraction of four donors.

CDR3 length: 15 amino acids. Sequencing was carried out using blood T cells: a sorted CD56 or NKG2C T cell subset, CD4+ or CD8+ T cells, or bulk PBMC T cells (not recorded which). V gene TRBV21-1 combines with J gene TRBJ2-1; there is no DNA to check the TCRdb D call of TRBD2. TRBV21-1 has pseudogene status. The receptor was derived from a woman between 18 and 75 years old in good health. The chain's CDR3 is CASQRDYSSYNEQFF.